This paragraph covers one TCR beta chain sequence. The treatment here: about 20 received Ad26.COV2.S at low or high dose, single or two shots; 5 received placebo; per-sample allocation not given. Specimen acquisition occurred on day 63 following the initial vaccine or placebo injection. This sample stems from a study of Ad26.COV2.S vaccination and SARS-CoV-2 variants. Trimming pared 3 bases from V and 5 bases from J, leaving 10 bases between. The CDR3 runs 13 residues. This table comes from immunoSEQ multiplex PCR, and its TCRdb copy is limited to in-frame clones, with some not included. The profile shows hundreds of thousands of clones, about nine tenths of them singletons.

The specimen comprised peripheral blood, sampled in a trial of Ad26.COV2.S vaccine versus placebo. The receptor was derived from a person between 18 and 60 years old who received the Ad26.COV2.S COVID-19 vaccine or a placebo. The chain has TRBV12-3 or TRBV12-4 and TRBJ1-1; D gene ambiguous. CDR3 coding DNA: TGTGCCAGCAGTTTCCGGGAAAGGACTGAAGCTTTCTTT. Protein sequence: CASSFRERTEAFF.